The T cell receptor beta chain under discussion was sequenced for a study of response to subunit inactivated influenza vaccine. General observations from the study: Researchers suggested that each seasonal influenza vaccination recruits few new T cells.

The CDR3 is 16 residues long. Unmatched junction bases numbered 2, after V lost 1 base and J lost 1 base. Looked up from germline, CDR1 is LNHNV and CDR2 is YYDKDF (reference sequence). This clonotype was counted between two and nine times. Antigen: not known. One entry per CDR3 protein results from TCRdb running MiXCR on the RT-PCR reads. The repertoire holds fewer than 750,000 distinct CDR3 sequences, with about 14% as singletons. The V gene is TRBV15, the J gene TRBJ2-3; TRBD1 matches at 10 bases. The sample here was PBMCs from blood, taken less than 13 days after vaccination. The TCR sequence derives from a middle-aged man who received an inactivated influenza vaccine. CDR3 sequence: CATSRAGTGGTDTQYF. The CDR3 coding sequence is TGTGCCACCAGCAGAGCCGGGACAGGGGGCACAGATACGCAGTATTTT. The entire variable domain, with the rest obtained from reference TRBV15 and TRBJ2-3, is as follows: DAMVIQNPRYQVTQFGKPVTLSCSQTLNHNVMYWYQQKSSQAPKLLFHYYDKDFNNEADTPDNFQSRRPNTSFCFLDIRSPGLGDTAMYLCATSRAGTGGTDTQYFGPGTRLTVL.